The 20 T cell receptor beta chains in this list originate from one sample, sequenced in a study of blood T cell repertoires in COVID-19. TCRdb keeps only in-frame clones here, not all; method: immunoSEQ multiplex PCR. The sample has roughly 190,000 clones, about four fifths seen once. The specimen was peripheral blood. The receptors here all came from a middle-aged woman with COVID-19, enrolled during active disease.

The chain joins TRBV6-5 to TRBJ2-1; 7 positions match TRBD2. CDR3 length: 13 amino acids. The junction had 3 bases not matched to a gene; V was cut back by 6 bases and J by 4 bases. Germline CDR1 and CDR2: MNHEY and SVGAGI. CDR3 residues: CASRGGEYNEQFF. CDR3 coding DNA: TGTGCCAGCAGGGGGGGGGAATACAATGAGCAGTTCTTC.

CDR3 nucleotide sequence: TGTGCCAGCAGTTTCCCCGACCGACTAGCGGGGGACTACAATGAGCAGTTCTTC. This sequence encodes CASSFPDRLAGDYNEQFF. The chain links TRBV6-2 or TRBV6-3 to TRBJ2-1; 12 bases map to TRBD2. V dropped 4 bases and J dropped 3; count of bases not matched to a gene: 10. The CDR3 has 18 residues. The germline V gene encodes CDR1 MNHEY and CDR2 SVGEGT.

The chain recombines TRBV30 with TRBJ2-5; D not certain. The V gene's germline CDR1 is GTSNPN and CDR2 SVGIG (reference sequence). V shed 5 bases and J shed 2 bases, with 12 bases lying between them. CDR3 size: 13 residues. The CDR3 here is CAWGLALQETQYF. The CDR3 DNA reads TGTGCCTGGGGATTAGCACTACAAGAGACCCAGTACTTC. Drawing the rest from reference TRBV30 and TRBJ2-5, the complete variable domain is SQTIHQWPATLVQPVGSPLSLECTVEGTSNPNLYWYRQAAGRGLQLLFYSVGIGQISSEVPQNLSASRPQDRQFILSSKKLLLSDSGFYLCAWGLALQETQYFGPGTRLLVL.

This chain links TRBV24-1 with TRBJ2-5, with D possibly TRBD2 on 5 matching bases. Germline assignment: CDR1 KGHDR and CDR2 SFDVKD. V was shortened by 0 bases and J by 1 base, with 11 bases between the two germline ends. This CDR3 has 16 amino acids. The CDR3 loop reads CATSDLGPGSQETQYF. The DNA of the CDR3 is TGTGCCACCAGTGATTTGGGGCCGGGGTCCCAAGAGACCCAGTACTTC.

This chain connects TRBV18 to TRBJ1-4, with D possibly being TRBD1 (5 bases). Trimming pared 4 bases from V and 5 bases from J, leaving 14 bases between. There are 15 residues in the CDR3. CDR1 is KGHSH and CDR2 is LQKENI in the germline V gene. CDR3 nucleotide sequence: TGTGCCAGCTCACGAGTTACGGCAGGGAATGAAAAACTGTTTTTT. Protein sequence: CASSRVTAGNEKLFF.

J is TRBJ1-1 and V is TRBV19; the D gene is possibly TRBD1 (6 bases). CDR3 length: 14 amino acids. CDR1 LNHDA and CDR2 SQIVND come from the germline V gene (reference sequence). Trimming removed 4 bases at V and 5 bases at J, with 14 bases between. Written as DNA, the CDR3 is TGTGCCAGTAGTACGGGGGGCGCGGGGACTGAAGCTTTCTTT. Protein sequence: CASSTGGAGTEAFF.

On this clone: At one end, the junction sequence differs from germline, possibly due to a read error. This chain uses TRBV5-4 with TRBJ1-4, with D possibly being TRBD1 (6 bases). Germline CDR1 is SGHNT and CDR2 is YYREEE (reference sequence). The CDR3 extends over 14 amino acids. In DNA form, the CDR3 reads TGTGTCAGCAGCCTAGGACAGTCTAATGAAAAACTGTTTTTT. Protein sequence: CVSSLGQSNEKLFF.

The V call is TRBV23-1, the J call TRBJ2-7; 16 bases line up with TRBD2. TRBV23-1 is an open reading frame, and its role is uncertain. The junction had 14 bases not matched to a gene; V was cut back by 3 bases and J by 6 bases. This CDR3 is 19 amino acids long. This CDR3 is CASSHPGTSGGAGVAEQYV. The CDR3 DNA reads TGCGCCAGCAGTCACCCCGGGACTAGCGGGGGGGCCGGCGTAGCCGAGCAGTACGTC.

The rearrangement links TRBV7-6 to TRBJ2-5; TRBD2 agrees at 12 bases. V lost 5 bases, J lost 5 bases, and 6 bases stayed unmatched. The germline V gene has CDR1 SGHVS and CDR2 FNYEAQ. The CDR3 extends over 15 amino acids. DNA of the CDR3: TGTGCCAGCAGCCGACTAGCGGGAGAAAGGGAGACCCAGTACTTC. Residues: CASSRLAGERETQYF.

The CDR3 protein is CASSPSWEAFYGNTEAFF. CDR3 nucleotides: TGTGCCAGCAGCCCCTCGTGGGAGGCCTTCTATGGGAACACTGAAGCTTTCTTT. This chain uses TRBV14 with TRBJ1-1, with unresolved D. Germline assignment: CDR1 SGHDN and CDR2 FVKESK. The CDR3 covers 18 residues. V was trimmed by 4 bases and J by 1 base, leaving 22 bases between them. Filled out from reference TRBV14 and TRBJ1-1, the complete variable domain reads EAGVTQFPSHSVIEKGQTVTLRCDPISGHDNLYWYRRVMGKEIKFLLHFVKESKQDESGMPNNRFLAERTGGTYSTLKVQPAELEDSGVYFCASSPSWEAFYGNTEAFFGQGTRLTVV.

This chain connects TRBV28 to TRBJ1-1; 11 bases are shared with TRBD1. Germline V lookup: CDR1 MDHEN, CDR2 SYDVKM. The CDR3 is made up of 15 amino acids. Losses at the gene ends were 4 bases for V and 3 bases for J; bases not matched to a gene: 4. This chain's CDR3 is CASSYRDRGDTEAFF. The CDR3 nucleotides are TGTGCCAGCAGTTATCGGGACAGGGGGGACACTGAAGCTTTCTTT.

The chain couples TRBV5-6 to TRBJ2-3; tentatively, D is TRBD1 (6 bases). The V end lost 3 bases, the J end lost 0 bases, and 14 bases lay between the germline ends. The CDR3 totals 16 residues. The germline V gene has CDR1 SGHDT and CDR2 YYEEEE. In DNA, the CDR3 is TGTGCCAGCAGCTGGATAACCGGGACAAGCACAGATACGCAGTATTTT. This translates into CASSWITGTSTDTQYF.

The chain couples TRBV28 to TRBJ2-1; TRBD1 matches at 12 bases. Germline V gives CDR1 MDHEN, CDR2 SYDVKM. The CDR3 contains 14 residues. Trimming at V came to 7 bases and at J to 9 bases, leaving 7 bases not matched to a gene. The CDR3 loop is CASTPGTGGREQFF. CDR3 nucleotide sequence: TGTGCCAGCACCCCAGGGACAGGGGGCCGTGAGCAGTTCTTC.

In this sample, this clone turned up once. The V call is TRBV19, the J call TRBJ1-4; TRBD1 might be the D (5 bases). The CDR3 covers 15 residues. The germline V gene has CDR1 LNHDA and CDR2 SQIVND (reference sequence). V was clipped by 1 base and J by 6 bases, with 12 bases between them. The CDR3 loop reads CASSIADSRYEKLFF. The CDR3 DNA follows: TGTGCCAGTAGTATAGCAGACAGCCGGTATGAAAAACTGTTTTTT.

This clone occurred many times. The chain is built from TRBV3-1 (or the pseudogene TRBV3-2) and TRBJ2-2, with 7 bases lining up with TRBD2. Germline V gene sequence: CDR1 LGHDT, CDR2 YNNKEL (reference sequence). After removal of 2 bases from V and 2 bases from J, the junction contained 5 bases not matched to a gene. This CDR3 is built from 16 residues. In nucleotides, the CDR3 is TGTGCCAGCAGCCAATTTCTAGCGGCCAACACCGGGGAGCTGTTTTTT. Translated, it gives CASSQFLAANTGELFF.

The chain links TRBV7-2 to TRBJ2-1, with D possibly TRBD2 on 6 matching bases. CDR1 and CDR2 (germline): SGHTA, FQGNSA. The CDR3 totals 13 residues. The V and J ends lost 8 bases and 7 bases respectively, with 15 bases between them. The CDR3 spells CASHRGRENEQFF. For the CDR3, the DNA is TGTGCCAGCCATAGGGGACGGGAGAATGAGCAGTTCTTC.

Here the CDR3 DNA reads TGTGCCAGCAGCCCGCGTGCAACTGGAAACACCATATATTTT. Translated: CASSPRATGNTIYF. The chain is built from TRBV3-1 (or the pseudogene TRBV3-2) and TRBJ1-3; no reliable D call. There are 14 residues in the CDR3. V was clipped by 4 bases and J by 2 bases, with 9 bases between them. Germline CDR1 reads LGHDT; CDR2 reads YNNKEL (reference sequence).

The CDR3 sequence: CAISGRENPYEQYF. The CDR3 nucleotides are TGTGCCATCAGTGGGCGGGAGAACCCCTACGAGCAGTACTTC. J is TRBJ2-7 and V is TRBV10-3; the match to TRBD2 covers 7 bases. The CDR3 contains 14 residues. CDR1 is ENHRY, CDR2 SYGVKD, per germline. The trim removed 4 bases at V and 2 bases at J, leaving 5 bases unmatched.

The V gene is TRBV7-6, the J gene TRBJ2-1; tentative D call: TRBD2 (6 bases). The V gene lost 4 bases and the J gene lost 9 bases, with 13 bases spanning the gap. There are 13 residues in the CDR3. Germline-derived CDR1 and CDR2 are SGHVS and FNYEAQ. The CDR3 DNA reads TGTGCCAGCAGCTCCGGGACTCCGGGTGAGCAGTTCTTC. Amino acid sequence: CASSSGTPGEQFF.

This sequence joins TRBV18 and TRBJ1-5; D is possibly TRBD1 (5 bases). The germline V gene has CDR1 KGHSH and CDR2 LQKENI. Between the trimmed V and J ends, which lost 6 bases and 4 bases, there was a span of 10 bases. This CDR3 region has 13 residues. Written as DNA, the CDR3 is TGTGCCAGCTCTACGGACAAAAATCAGCCCCAGCATTTT. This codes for CASSTDKNQPQHF.